A selection of T cell receptor beta chains follows, all from one sample in a study of T cells expressing NK-cell markers. TCRdb re-analyzed the 5' RACE reads; it lists each CDR3 protein once, without DNA. In total, the table holds 500,000 to 700,000 distinct CDR3 sequences. Material for sequencing was blood T cells: a sorted CD56 or NKG2C T cell subset, CD4+ or CD8+ T cells, or bulk PBMC T cells (not recorded which). These TCRs come from a man younger than 30 in good health. Both conserved end residues are part of each CDR3.

V	J	CDR3
TRBV10-3	TRBJ1-5	CAIGGGQTYQPQHF
TRBV5-1	TRBJ1-5	CASSEGTGADQPQHF
TRBV15	TRBJ2-1	CATSRDALGLSYNEQFF
TRBV4-3	TRBJ1-2	CASSRGTGDYGYTF
TRBV7-6	TRBJ1-4	CASSLTDAELFF
TRBV2	TRBJ1-4	CASSIDRTTNEKLFF
TRBV11-2	TRBJ2-5	CASSPVQGMKTQYF
TRBV5-1	TRBJ2-3	CASSPILAGPTDTQYF
TRBV11-2	TRBJ2-1	CASSSAGGAFF
TRBV5-1	TRBJ2-1	CASSFLQSGPEQFF
TRBV20-1	TRBJ2-5	CSARAFRGRETQYF
TRBV5-1	TRBJ1-5	CASSSGPGDGNQPQHF
TRBV6-5	TRBJ1-2	CATGTGTNYGYTF
TRBV28	TRBJ2-7	CASSRTGRIYEQYF
TRBV5-1	TRBJ1-2	CASSLTDRGYTF
TRBV6-1	TRBJ1-4	CASSRTADNEKLFF
TRBV10-3	TRBJ1-5	CATRTGDQPQHF
TRBV11-2	TRBJ2-2	CASSFSRARTGELFF
TRBV4-1	TRBJ2-5	CASSRPSGGGGETQYF
TRBV11-2	TRBJ2-2	CASSLVDPGELFF
TRBV12-3/TRBV12-4	TRBJ1-4	CASSPIDRALFF
TRBV15	TRBJ2-3	CAIPGRGTDTQYF
TRBV7-2	TRBJ2-7	CASSLSGSVGEQYF
TRBV6-2/TRBV6-3	TRBJ2-5	CASRIRGLTRLAGSETQYF
TRBV15	TRBJ2-5	CATSRDLLAGASGETQYF
TRBV20-1	TRBJ1-5	CSAVQGTEKKPQHF
TRBV20-1	TRBJ1-2	CSARDPRGTVHGYTF
TRBV5-1	TRBJ1-6	CASSLPLSAGGFNSPLHF
TRBV12-3/TRBV12-4	TRBJ2-1	CASSRTGQGGQFF
TRBV6-2/TRBV6-3	TRBJ1-3	CASSYLRTSSGNTIYF
TRBV20-1	TRBJ2-1	CSAFPSGTENEQFF
TRBV7-8	TRBJ2-7	CASSFDREYEQYF
TRBV12-3/TRBV12-4	TRBJ2-5	CASSLSSGRVKTQYF
TRBV29-1	TRBJ2-1	CSVDRDFLYNEQFF
TRBV7-6	TRBJ2-7	CASSLAAGDHYEQYF
TRBV5-6	TRBJ1-5	CASSSGRGGQPQHF
TRBV20-1	TRBJ2-1	CSATAGGGTRNNEQFF
TRBV28	TRBJ1-6	CASKTHSYNSPLHF
TRBV6-1	TRBJ1-4	CASSVLYRQDEKLFF
TRBV4-3	TRBJ1-2	CASSQVTGTGTWNGYTF
TRBV24-1	TRBJ2-2	CAAQPGLNTGELFF
TRBV5-1	TRBJ2-2	CASSLPRGIQAGELFF
TRBV5-1	TRBJ1-1	CASSLSLTLTEAFF
TRBV20-1	TRBJ1-3	CSARDLKGNTIYF
TRBV20-1	TRBJ2-4	CSAGRGKKNIQYF
TRBV6-1	TRBJ2-7	CASKTVREQYF